What follows are 30 T cell receptor beta chains derived from one specimen sequenced in a study of T cell responses to AZD1222 COVID-19 vaccine. Here immunoSEQ multiplex PCR was the method, and the copy in TCRdb shows in-frame clones only, minus some. The sample has 100,000 or so clones; approximately 90% are singletons. The specimen was peripheral blood, collected on day 0 of AZD1222 vaccination. Receptors originate from an adult in good health.

This chain links TRBV30 with TRBJ2-3; no firm D call. The CDR3 is 15 residues long. Germline V CDR1 and CDR2: GTSNPN, SVGIG (reference sequence). Trimming removed 5 bases at V and 2 bases at J, with 17 bases between. DNA for the CDR3: TGTGCCTGGGGCCCGGGCCGGAGTCCCACAGATACGCAGTATTTT. It specifies CAWGPGRSPTDTQYF.

V gene TRBV7-2 combines with J gene TRBJ2-3; D remains ambiguous. The V end lost 2 bases, the J end lost 1 base, and 7 bases lay between the germline ends. The length of the CDR3 is 14 residues. From germline, CDR1 is SGHTA and CDR2 FQGNSA. The CDR3 sequence is CASSLSRGTDTQYF. The CDR3 DNA is TGTGCCAGCAGCTTAAGTCGGGGCACAGATACGCAGTATTTT.

J is TRBJ2-1 and V is TRBV27; 7 nucleotides agree with TRBD1. This CDR3 has 17 amino acids. V shed 5 bases and J 3 bases; nucleotides not matched to a gene: 13. CDR1 and CDR2 (germline): MNHEY, SMNVEV (reference sequence). The CDR3 loop is CASSPQKQGPHYNEQFF. The DNA for the CDR3 is TGTGCCAGCAGTCCCCAGAAACAGGGGCCCCACTACAATGAGCAGTTCTTC.

CDR3 in amino acids: CASSRTGTRSSYNSPLHF. In nucleotides, the CDR3 is TGTGCCAGCAGCCGTACCGGGACACGCAGCTCCTATAATTCACCCCTCCACTTT. The gene calls are TRBV7-2 and TRBJ1-6; D is possibly TRBD1 (6 bases). The germline V gene encodes CDR1 SGHTA and CDR2 FQGNSA. The V and J ends lost 5 bases and 0 bases respectively, with 17 bases between them. The CDR3 length is 18 residues.

The DNA for the CDR3 is TGTGCCAGCAGTTTGTGGACTAGCGGTAACAATGAGCAGTTCTTC. It yields the protein CASSLWTSGNNEQFF. The chain couples TRBV27 to TRBJ2-1, with 10 bases matching TRBD2. V was clipped by 3 bases and J by 5 bases; unmatched bases: 4. Germline-derived CDR1 and CDR2 are MNHEY and SMNVEV (reference sequence). The CDR3 is 15 residues long.

V usage is TRBV6-1 and J usage is TRBJ1-2, with a tentative D call TRBD1 (5 bases). Germline V gene data show CDR1 as MNHNS and CDR2 as SASEGT. CDR3 length: 15 amino acids. V shed 2 bases and J shed 4 bases, with 14 bases lying between them. This CDR3 is CASSESLGGLYGYTF. In DNA, the CDR3 is TGTGCCAGCAGTGAATCCTTGGGGGGACTCTATGGCTACACCTTC.

The rearrangement uses TRBV19 and TRBJ2-5; TRBD1 agrees at 11 bases. Trimming at V came to 3 bases and at J to 5 bases, leaving 8 bases not matched to a gene. The CDR3 has 16 residues. The germline V gene has CDR1 LNHDA and CDR2 SQIVND (reference sequence). The CDR3 here is CASSIPGQGAVETQYF. CDR3 in DNA: TGTGCCAGTAGTATCCCTGGACAGGGGGCCGTCGAGACCCAGTACTTC.

The CDR3 loop reads CASSSARESKFF. CDR3 sequence (DNA): TGTGCCAGCAGCTCGGCCCGGGAGTCTAAGTTCTTC. This chain connects TRBV7-9 to TRBJ2-1, with D tentatively TRBD2 (6 bases). Germline V CDR1 and CDR2: SEHNR, FQNEAQ (reference sequence). The CDR3 is made up of 12 amino acids. Trimming pared 4 bases from V and 14 bases from J, leaving 15 bases between.

This rearrangement joins TRBV4-2 to TRBJ1-1, with D perhaps TRBD1 (5 bases). The CDR3 loop spans 15 amino acids. V lost 3 bases to trimming and J lost 0 bases, with 11 bases between them. The germline V gene encodes CDR1 LGHNA and CDR2 YNFKEQ. CDR3 region: CASSQGTDMNTEAFF. The CDR3 bases are TGTGCCAGCAGCCAGGGGACGGACATGAACACTGAAGCTTTCTTT.

The chain is built from TRBV30 and TRBJ2-7; D may be TRBD2 (5 bases). The ends were cut back, 5 bases at V and 2 bases at J, with 10 bases in the middle. The CDR3 totals 12 residues. CDR1 is GTSNPN and CDR2 is SVGIG in the germline V gene (reference sequence). The CDR3 protein is CAWGLEAYEQYF. The CDR3 nucleotides read TGTGCCTGGGGCCTGGAGGCCTACGAGCAGTACTTC. Variable domain in full (rest from reference TRBV30 and TRBJ2-7): SQTIHQWPATLVQPVGSPLSLECTVEGTSNPNLYWYRQAAGRGLQLLFYSVGIGQISSEVPQNLSASRPQDRQFILSSKKLLLSDSGFYLCAWGLEAYEQYFGPGTRLTVT.

This chain links TRBV19 with TRBJ1-5; 9 nucleotides line up with TRBD1. The CDR3 extends over 17 amino acids. Germline V gene lookup returns CDR1 LNHDA and CDR2 SQIVND (reference sequence). V lost 0 bases and J lost 4; bases outside the gene matches: 7. CDR3 residues: CASSIDRPQGANQPQHF. In DNA, the CDR3 is TGTGCCAGTAGTATAGATCGCCCACAGGGGGCTAATCAGCCCCAGCATTTT.

The V call is TRBV7-2, the J call TRBJ2-5; perhaps TRBD1 as D (7 bases). Germline V CDR1 and CDR2: SGHTA, FQGNSA. The CDR3 runs to 13 residues. The V end was cut by 8 bases, the J end by 2 bases, with 12 bases between. The chain's CDR3 is CASGRGVQETQYF. In DNA form, the CDR3 reads TGTGCCAGCGGCAGGGGGGTACAAGAGACCCAGTACTTC.

The chain uses TRBV4-3 and TRBJ1-5, with D possibly being TRBD1 (6 bases). V lost 1 base to trimming and J lost 6 bases, with 16 bases between them. The length of the CDR3 is 16 residues. CDR1 is LGHNA, CDR2 YSLEER, per germline. CDR3 sequence reads: CASSQVLLQGTQPQHF. The CDR3 nucleotides read TGCGCCAGCAGCCAAGTTCTGTTACAGGGTACTCAGCCCCAGCATTTT.

With respect to this clone: A read error may produce the germline difference seen at one junction end. This chain joins TRBV6-2 or TRBV6-3 and TRBJ1-3; D gene uncertain. CDR3 length equals 13 residues. Germline CDR1 and CDR2: MNHEY and SVGEGT. The CDR3 is CASSYSSWKGLDF. The CDR3, as DNA: TGTGCCAGCAGTTACTCGAGTTGGAAAGGGCTCGATTTT.

This clone was detected only once. This chain links TRBV4-2 with TRBJ2-4, with a tentative D call TRBD2 (6 bases). The CDR3 contains 18 residues. V was pared by 0 bases and J by 0 bases, with 15 bases between. CDR1 is LGHNA, CDR2 YNFKEQ, per germline. The CDR3 region is CASSQDLIADLAKNIQYF. DNA of the CDR3: TGTGCCAGCAGCCAAGATCTGATAGCGGATCTAGCCAAAAACATTCAGTACTTC.

Only a few counts were recorded for this clone. The V gene is TRBV25-1, the J gene TRBJ2-7; D might be TRBD1 (5 bases). Germline CDR1 and CDR2: MGHDK and SYGVNS. V was shortened by 4 bases and J by 6 bases, with 13 bases between the two germline ends. CDR3 size: 13 residues. The CDR3 DNA reads as TGTGCCAGCAGTGTTCAGGGTTTCGGCGAGCAGTACTTC. Protein product: CASSVQGFGEQYF.

This sequence joins TRBV7-3 and TRBJ2-2; 8 positions agree with TRBD2. The CDR3 runs 16 residues. Germline V CDR1 and CDR2: SGHTA, FQGTGA. J gave up 8 bases and V 4 bases, and 12 bases lay outside the gene matches. CDR3 amino acids: CASSSSSGSRPGELFF. CDR3 in DNA: TGTGCCAGCAGCTCCTCCAGCGGGAGTAGGCCAGGGGAGCTGTTTTTT.

This clone appeared a single time. V usage is TRBV18 and J usage is TRBJ2-1; 14 bases are a match to TRBD2. With V trimmed by 7 bases and J by 6 bases, 8 bases remained unmatched. This CDR3 contains 16 residues. Germline V gene sequence: CDR1 KGHSH, CDR2 LQKENI. CDR3 residues: CASLNRLAGGFNEQFF. As DNA, the CDR3 is TGTGCCAGCTTAAACCGACTAGCGGGAGGGTTCAATGAGCAGTTCTTC.

This clone showed up just once. The J gene is TRBJ2-5, the V gene TRBV2; 7 nucleotides align to TRBD1. With 7 bases clipped from V and 5 bases from J, the junction kept 7 bases outside the gene matches. The germline V gene has CDR1 SNHLY and CDR2 FYNNEI. CDR3 size: 13 residues. CDR3 amino acids: CASMKGAFETQYF. The DNA for the CDR3 is TGTGCCAGCATGAAGGGGGCTTTTGAGACCCAGTACTTC.

The chain couples TRBV28 to TRBJ2-4, with 8 bases identical to TRBD2. Germline V gives CDR1 MDHEN, CDR2 SYDVKM. The V and J ends lost 5 bases and 8 bases, in that order; junction bases with no gene match: 8. CDR3 length: 14 amino acids. The chain's CDR3 is CASSLTSGQDIQYF. The CDR3 DNA is TGTGCCAGCAGTCTTACTAGCGGCCAGGACATTCAGTACTTC.

This CDR3 is CASSEAAGWGQYF. The DNA of the CDR3 is TGTGCCAGCAGTGAAGCAGCCGGCTGGGGGCAGTACTTC. The gene calls are TRBV2 and TRBJ2-7; D call uncertain. The V and J ends lost 0 bases and 9 bases respectively, with 12 bases between them. CDR1 SNHLY and CDR2 FYNNEI come from the germline V gene. This CDR3 contains 13 residues.

This chain connects TRBV19 to TRBJ1-5; D is undetermined. This CDR3 has 15 amino acids. Germline V lookup: CDR1 LNHDA, CDR2 SQIVND (reference sequence). The V end lost 5 bases, the J end lost 0 bases, and 11 bases lay between the germline ends. The CDR3 bases are TGTGCCAGTAGTCCCGCGCCAGGTAGCAATCAGCCCCAGCATTTT. Amino acid sequence: CASSPAPGSNQPQHF.

V and J are TRBV27 and TRBJ1-1, with TRBD1 matching over 7 bases. Trimming at V came to 0 bases and at J to 1 base, leaving 8 bases not matched to a gene. The CDR3 is made up of 17 amino acids. CDR1 and CDR2 (germline): MNHEY, SMNVEV (reference sequence). This chain's CDR3 is CASSLSGWTGGNTEAFF. CDR3 DNA: TGTGCCAGCAGTTTATCCGGGTGGACAGGAGGGAACACTGAAGCTTTCTTT.

The V and J genes are TRBV7-8 and TRBJ2-5, with D perhaps TRBD2 (5 bases). The CDR3 loop spans 16 amino acids. With 4 bases removed from V and 1 base from J, the gap between germline ends came to 16 bases. Looked up from germline, CDR1 is SGHVS and CDR2 is FQNEAQ. This CDR3 reads CASSSVGAAGQETQYF. CDR3 DNA: TGTGCCAGCAGCTCGGTCGGAGCGGCAGGCCAAGAGACCCAGTACTTC.

The CDR3 here is CAWSVTLVSSYNEQFF. The CDR3 DNA follows: TGTGCCTGGAGTGTCACGTTAGTTAGCTCCTACAATGAGCAGTTCTTC. J is TRBJ2-1 and V is TRBV30, with D hard to call. The CDR3 is 16 amino acids. Germline V CDR1 and CDR2: GTSNPN, SVGIG (reference sequence). With 0 bases removed from V and 0 bases from J, the gap between germline ends came to 12 bases.

The rearrangement links TRBV3-1 (or the pseudogene TRBV3-2) to TRBJ1-5, with 11 nucleotides matching TRBD1. The CDR3 consists of 14 residues. The germline CDR1 and CDR2 sequences are LGHDT and YNNKEL (reference sequence). V was clipped by 9 bases and J by 7 bases; unmatched bases: 8. As DNA, the CDR3 is TGTGCCAGAGGGACAGGGGGTATTCTCCAGCCCCAGCATTTT. Its protein is CARGTGGILQPQHF.

DNA of the CDR3: TGTGCCATCTTGGACCAAGGTGCCCATGAGCAGTTCTTC. Its protein product is CAILDQGAHEQFF. The chain couples TRBV10-3 to TRBJ2-1; D ambiguous. Trimming cost V 8 bases and J 8 bases, with 16 bases left between them. The germline V gene encodes CDR1 ENHRY and CDR2 SYGVKD. The CDR3 consists of 13 residues.

About this clone itself: Mismatch with germline at one junction end may stem from a read error. V gene TRBV7-7 combines with J gene TRBJ2-5; D not resolved. This CDR3 has 13 amino acids. Germline CDR1 is SSHAT and CDR2 is FNYEAQ (reference sequence). The CDR3 loop reads CASSLGQDGTQYF. The CDR3 DNA reads TGTGCTAGCAGCTTAGGGCAGGACGGGACCCAGTACTTC.

The chain employs TRBV29-1 and TRBJ1-2; no definite D call. The V gene lost 5 bases and the J gene lost 4 bases, with 2 bases spanning the gap. CDR1 and CDR2 (germline): SQVTM, ANQGSEA. CDR3 length: 9 residues. CDR3 coding DNA: TGCAGCGTTTCCTATGGCTACACCTTC. This translates into CSVSYGYTF.

The chain carries TRBV10-3 and TRBJ2-7, with 8 bases fitting TRBD1. Per the germline V gene, CDR1 is ENHRY and CDR2 is SYGVKD. The CDR3 is 13 residues long. The CDR3 DNA reads as TGTACCACTAGCCAGGGGGCCTTCTACGAGCAGTACTTC. The encoded protein is CTTSQGAFYEQYF.